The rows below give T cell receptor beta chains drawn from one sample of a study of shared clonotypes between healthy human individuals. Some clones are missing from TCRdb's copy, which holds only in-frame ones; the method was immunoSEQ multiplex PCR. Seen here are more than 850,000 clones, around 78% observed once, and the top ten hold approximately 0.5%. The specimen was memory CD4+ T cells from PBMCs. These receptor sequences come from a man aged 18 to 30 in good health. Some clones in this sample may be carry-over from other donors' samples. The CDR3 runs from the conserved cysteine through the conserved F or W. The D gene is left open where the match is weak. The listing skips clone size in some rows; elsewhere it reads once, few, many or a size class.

CDR3: CASSYGPGEEKLFF; DNA: TGTGCCAGCAGTTACGGCCCAGGGGAGGAAAAACTGTTTTTT; V: TRBV6-6; D: NA; size: NA; J: TRBJ1-4
CDR3: CASSVLVGTGELFF; DNA: TGTGCCAGCAGTGTCCTGGTGGGGACCGGGGAGCTGTTTTTT; V: TRBV2; D: NA; size: once; J: TRBJ2-2
CDR3: CASSWAGTGTDTQYF; DNA: TGCGCCAGCAGCTGGGCCGGTACCGGCACAGATACGCAGTATTTT; V: TRBV5-1; D: NA; size: NA; J: TRBJ2-3
CDR3: CASSPIQGAVGEKLFF; DNA: TGTGCCAGCAGCCCGATACAGGGGGCTGTTGGTGAAAAACTGTTTTTT; V: TRBV14; D: TRBD1; size: NA; J: TRBJ1-4
CDR3: CASSLGGRLNEQFF; DNA: TGTGCCAGCAGCTTAGGCGGGAGACTCAATGAGCAGTTCTTC; V: TRBV7-9; D: TRBD2; size: once; J: TRBJ2-1
CDR3: CASSAPGAGSGANVLTF; DNA: TGTGCCAGCAGCGCCCCAGGGGCGGGCTCTGGGGCCAACGTCCTGACTTTC; V: TRBV4-2; D: NA; size: once; J: TRBJ2-6
CDR3: CSAWTGNEQFF; DNA: TGCAGTGCGTGGACTGGCAATGAGCAGTTCTTC; V: TRBV20-1; D: NA; size: NA; J: TRBJ2-1
CDR3: CASYKLTGGTEAFF; DNA: TGTGCCAGCTATAAATTAACAGGCGGGACTGAAGCTTTCTTT; V: TRBV27; D: NA; size: NA; J: TRBJ1-1
CDR3: CASKLGRTNTGELFF; DNA: TGTGCCAGCAAGTTGGGACGGACGAACACCGGGGAGCTGTTTTTT; V: TRBV27; D: NA; size: NA; J: TRBJ2-2
CDR3: CASSYDRGAYEQYF; DNA: TGTGCCAGCAGTTATGACAGGGGGGCCTACGAGCAGTACTTC; V: TRBV6-5; D: TRBD1; size: NA; J: TRBJ2-7
CDR3: CASSVTGTGHNEQFF; DNA: TGTGCCAGCAGTGTGACCGGGACAGGGCACAATGAGCAGTTCTTC; V: TRBV6-1; D: TRBD1; size: NA; J: TRBJ2-1
CDR3: CSVGQGAWGYTF; DNA: TGCAGCGTGGGACAGGGGGCTTGGGGCTACACCTTC; V: TRBV29-1; D: TRBD1; size: few; J: TRBJ1-2
CDR3: CASSLPVVLADTQYF; DNA: TGTGCCAGCAGCCTCCCGGTGGTTCTGGCAGATACGCAGTATTTT; V: TRBV5-6; D: NA; size: NA; J: TRBJ2-3
CDR3: CASSSTSGRNTGANVLTF; DNA: TGTGCCAGCAGCTCTACTAGCGGGAGAAATACTGGGGCCAACGTCCTGACTTTC; V: TRBV7-9; D: TRBD2; size: NA; J: TRBJ2-6
CDR3: CASSTVASYNEQFF; DNA: TGTGCCAGCAGCACGGTGGCGTCTTACAATGAGCAGTTCTTC; V: TRBV5-4; D: NA; size: NA; J: TRBJ2-1
CDR3: CASSVPASGQDNEQFF; DNA: TGTGCCAGCAGCGTGCCGGCTAGCGGGCAAGACAATGAGCAGTTCTTC; V: TRBV5-4; D: TRBD2; size: NA; J: TRBJ2-1
CDR3: CASSSDSSYNEQFF; DNA: TGTGCCAGCAGCTCCGACAGCTCCTACAATGAGCAGTTCTTC; V: TRBV9; D: NA; size: once; J: TRBJ2-1
CDR3: CASSFSQNNQPQHF; DNA: TGTGCCAGCAGCTTCTCCCAGAACAATCAGCCCCAGCATTTT; V: TRBV7-9; D: NA; size: few; J: TRBJ1-5
CDR3: CASSVDQSGTLLPQYF; DNA: TGTGCCAGCAGCGTAGATCAGAGCGGGACCCTTCTCCCGCAGTATTTT; V: TRBV9; D: TRBD2; size: NA; J: TRBJ2-3
CDR3: CASSVPGQGEQYF; DNA: TGTGCCAGCAGCGTACCGGGACAGGGAGAGCAGTACTTC; V: TRBV6-5; D: TRBD1; size: NA; J: TRBJ2-7
CDR3: CSVLRTEETQYF; DNA: TGCAGCGTTCTCAGGACTGAAGAGACCCAGTACTTC; V: TRBV29-1; D: NA; size: NA; J: TRBJ2-5
CDR3: CASSRTVPLSGNTIYF; DNA: TGTGCCAGCAGCCGGACAGTCCCTCTCTCTGGAAACACCATATATTTT; V: TRBV7-8; D: NA; size: few; J: TRBJ1-3
CDR3: CASSYRGRGLDTEAFF; DNA: TGTGCCAGCAGTTACAGGGGCAGGGGGCTGGACACTGAAGCTTTCTTT; V: TRBV6-5; D: TRBD1; size: NA; J: TRBJ1-1
CDR3: CAAGCGTEYSNQPQHF; DNA: TGTGCCGCGGGGTGTGGAACGGAGTATAGCAATCAGCCCCAGCATTTT; V: TRBV9; D: NA; size: NA; J: TRBJ1-5
CDR3: CASSLDSYSNQPQHF; DNA: TGTGCCAGCAGCTTGGACAGCTATAGCAATCAGCCCCAGCATTTT; V: TRBV5-5; D: NA; size: few; J: TRBJ1-5
CDR3: CASRTTTDTQYF; DNA: TGTGCCAGCAGGACCACCACAGATACGCAGTATTTT; V: TRBV6-5; D: NA; size: NA; J: TRBJ2-3
CDR3: CASSLEVRTAQYF; DNA: TGCGCCAGCAGCTTGGAAGTGCGGACCGCGCAGTATTTT; V: TRBV5-1; D: NA; size: few; J: TRBJ2-3
CDR3: CASSIPYGGVKNIQYF; DNA: TGTGCCAGTAGTATCCCCTACGGGGGAGTCAAAAACATTCAGTACTTC; V: TRBV19; D: NA; size: NA; J: TRBJ2-4
CDR3: CASSPGPNTEAFF; DNA: TGTGCCAGCAGCCCAGGTCCGAACACTGAAGCTTTCTTT; V: TRBV7-6; D: NA; size: NA; J: TRBJ1-1
CDR3: CASSLLAGPTQETQYF; DNA: TGTGCCAGCTCACTGCTAGCGGGGCCAACTCAAGAGACCCAGTACTTC; V: TRBV18; D: TRBD2; size: NA; J: TRBJ2-5
CDR3: CASSLLSLGQGYGYTF; DNA: TGTGCCAGCAGTTTATTAAGCCTGGGACAGGGCTATGGCTACACCTTC; V: TRBV28; D: TRBD1; size: NA; J: TRBJ1-2
CDR3: CRVGQGRDTQYF; DNA: TGCAGGGTAGGACAGGGGCGGGATACGCAGTATTTT; V: TRBV29-1; D: TRBD1; size: NA; J: TRBJ2-3
CDR3: CASSAAGGPDTQYF; DNA: TGTGCCAGCAGCGCAGCGGGAGGGCCGGATACGCAGTATTTT; V: TRBV11-1; D: TRBD2; size: few; J: TRBJ2-3
CDR3: CASTGQGGQPQHF; DNA: TGTGCCAGCACGGGGCAGGGCGGACAGCCCCAGCATTTT; V: TRBV2; D: NA; size: NA; J: TRBJ1-5
CDR3: CASSSGQFSYEQYF; DNA: TGTGCCAGCAGCTCGGGACAGTTCTCCTACGAGCAGTACTTC; V: TRBV11-2; D: TRBD1; size: NA; J: TRBJ2-7
CDR3: CASSGGTAATEAFF; DNA: TGCGCCAGCAGCGGCGGGACCGCCGCCACTGAAGCTTTCTTT; V: TRBV5-1; D: NA; size: once; J: TRBJ1-1
CDR3: CASSYRGRHRETQYF; DNA: TGTGCCAGCAGTTACCGCGGGAGGCATCGCGAGACCCAGTACTTC; V: TRBV28; D: TRBD2; size: NA; J: TRBJ2-5
CDR3: CASNRQGAYEQYF; DNA: TGTGCCAGCAACCGACAGGGGGCCTACGAGCAGTACTTC; V: TRBV6-1; D: TRBD1; size: NA; J: TRBJ2-7
CDR3: CASRHYRANTEAFF; DNA: TGTGCCAGCAGGCACTACAGGGCGAACACTGAAGCTTTCTTT; V: TRBV6-6; D: NA; size: NA; J: TRBJ1-1
CDR3: CASIPDAGGPEETQYF; DNA: TGTGCCAGCATTCCCGATGCGGGAGGGCCGGAAGAGACCCAGTACTTC; V: TRBV12-1; D: NA; size: NA; J: TRBJ2-5
CDR3: CASSNRDRGYEQYF; DNA: TGTGCCAGCAGTAACCGGGACAGGGGGTACGAGCAGTACTTC; V: TRBV28; D: TRBD1; size: NA; J: TRBJ2-7
CDR3: CATSRDGQVREKLFF; DNA: TGTGCCACCAGCAGAGATGGACAGGTCCGTGAAAAACTGTTTTTT; V: TRBV15; D: TRBD1; size: few; J: TRBJ1-4
CDR3: CANDGYEQYF; DNA: TGTGCCAACGACGGGTACGAGCAGTACTTC; V: TRBV18; D: NA; size: NA; J: TRBJ2-7
CDR3: CASAERTSGRAQETQYF; DNA: TGTGCCAGCGCGGAAAGGACTAGCGGGAGAGCACAAGAGACCCAGTACTTC; V: TRBV14; D: TRBD2; size: NA; J: TRBJ2-5
CDR3: CASTRQGREKLFF; DNA: TGTGCCAGCACTCGACAGGGACGAGAAAAACTGTTTTTT; V: TRBV25-1; D: TRBD1; size: NA; J: TRBJ1-4
CDR3: CASSEEGLPSNVLTF; DNA: TGTGCCAGCAGTGAAGAGGGACTTCCTTCCAACGTCCTGACTTTC; V: TRBV2; D: NA; size: once; J: TRBJ2-6
CDR3: CASSVILKETQYF; DNA: TGCGCCAGCAGTGTTATTTTAAAAGAGACCCAGTACTTC; V: TRBV10-1; D: NA; size: NA; J: TRBJ2-5
CDR3: CASSLRSGIGELFF; DNA: TGCGCCAGCAGCCTTAGAAGCGGAATCGGGGAGCTGTTTTTT; V: TRBV5-1; D: NA; size: NA; J: TRBJ2-2
CDR3: CSAFRAAEAFF; DNA: TGCAGTGCCTTCCGGGCGGCAGAAGCTTTCTTT; V: TRBV20-1; D: NA; size: many; J: TRBJ1-1
CDR3: CASRSGLAGGGNEQFF; DNA: TGTGCCAGCAGGTCGGGACTAGCGGGAGGAGGGAATGAGCAGTTCTTC; V: TRBV2; D: TRBD2; size: NA; J: TRBJ2-1
CDR3: CASTEGLAGVETQYF; DNA: TGTGCCAGCACCGAGGGGCTAGCGGGAGTCGAGACCCAGTACTTC; V: TRBV6-6; D: TRBD2; size: NA; J: TRBJ2-5
CDR3: CASSQDGQPNTEAFF; DNA: TGCGCCAGCAGCCAAGATGGGCAGCCGAACACTGAAGCTTTCTTT; V: TRBV4-1; D: NA; size: NA; J: TRBJ1-1
CDR3: CASSGTGGSQPQHF; DNA: TGTGCCAGCAGTGGGACAGGGGGATCTCAGCCCCAGCATTTT; V: TRBV2; D: TRBD1; size: NA; J: TRBJ1-5
CDR3: CASSRAGSYRYEQYF; DNA: TGTGCCAGCAGCCGAGCGGGGTCCTACCGCTACGAGCAGTACTTC; V: TRBV7-9; D: TRBD2; size: NA; J: TRBJ2-7
CDR3: CASGWAGPNTGELFF; DNA: TGCGCCAGCGGATGGGCGGGACCGAACACCGGGGAGCTGTTTTTT; V: TRBV4-3; D: NA; size: NA; J: TRBJ2-2
CDR3: CATKPGQGTNEKLFF; DNA: TGTGCCACGAAGCCCGGACAGGGAACTAATGAAAAACTGTTTTTT; V: TRBV6-5; D: TRBD1; size: NA; J: TRBJ1-4
CDR3: CASSLRWASGDRTDTQYF; DNA: TGTGCCAGCAGCCTCCGCTGGGCTAGCGGGGACCGCACAGATACGCAGTATTTT; V: TRBV7-2; D: TRBD2; size: NA; J: TRBJ2-3
CDR3: CASSQARQGLGETQYF; DNA: TGCGCCAGCAGCCAAGCGCGACAGGGATTGGGAGAGACCCAGTACTTC; V: TRBV4-1; D: TRBD1; size: NA; J: TRBJ2-5